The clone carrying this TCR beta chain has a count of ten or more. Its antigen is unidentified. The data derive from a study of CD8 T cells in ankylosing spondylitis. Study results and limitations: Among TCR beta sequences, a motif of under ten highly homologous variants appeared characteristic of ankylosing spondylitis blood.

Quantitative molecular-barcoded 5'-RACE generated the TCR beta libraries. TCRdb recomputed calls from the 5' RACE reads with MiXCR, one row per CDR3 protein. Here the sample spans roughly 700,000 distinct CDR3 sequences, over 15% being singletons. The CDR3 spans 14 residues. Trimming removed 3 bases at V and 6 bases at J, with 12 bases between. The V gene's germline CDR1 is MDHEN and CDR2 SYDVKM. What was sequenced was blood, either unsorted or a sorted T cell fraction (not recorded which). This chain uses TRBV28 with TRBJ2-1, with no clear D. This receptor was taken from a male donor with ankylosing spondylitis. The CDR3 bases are TGTGCCAGCAGTTTTCGTATGGGTAGCAATGAGCAGTTCTTC. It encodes CASSFRMGSNEQFF.